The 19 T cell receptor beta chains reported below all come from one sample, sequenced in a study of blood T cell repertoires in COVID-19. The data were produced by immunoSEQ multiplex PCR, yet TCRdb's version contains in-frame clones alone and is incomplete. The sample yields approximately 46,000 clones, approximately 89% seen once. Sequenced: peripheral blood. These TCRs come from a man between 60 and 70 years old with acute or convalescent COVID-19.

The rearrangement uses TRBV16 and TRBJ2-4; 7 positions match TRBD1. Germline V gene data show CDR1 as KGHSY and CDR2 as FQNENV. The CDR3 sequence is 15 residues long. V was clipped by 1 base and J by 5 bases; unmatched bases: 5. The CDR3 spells CASSQFEGAQNIQYF. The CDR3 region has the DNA TGTGCCAGCAGCCAATTCGAGGGGGCCCAAAACATTCAGTACTTC.

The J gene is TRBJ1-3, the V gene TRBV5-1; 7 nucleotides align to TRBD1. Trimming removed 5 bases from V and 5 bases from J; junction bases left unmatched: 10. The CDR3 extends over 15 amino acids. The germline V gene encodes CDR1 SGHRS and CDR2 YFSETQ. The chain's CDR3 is CASRRDPGGRNTIYF. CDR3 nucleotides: TGCGCCAGCAGGCGTGATCCAGGGGGGCGAAACACCATATATTTT.

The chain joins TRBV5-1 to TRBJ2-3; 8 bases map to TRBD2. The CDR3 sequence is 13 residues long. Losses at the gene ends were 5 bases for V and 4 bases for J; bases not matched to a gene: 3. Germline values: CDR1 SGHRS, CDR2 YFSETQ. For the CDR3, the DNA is TGCGCCAGCAGTCGGGGGGGATCAGATACGCAGTATTTT. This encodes CASSRGGSDTQYF.

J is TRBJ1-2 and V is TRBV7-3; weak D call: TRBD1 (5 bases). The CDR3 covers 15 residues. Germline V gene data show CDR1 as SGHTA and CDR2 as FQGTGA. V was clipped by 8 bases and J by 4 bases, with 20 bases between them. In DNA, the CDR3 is TGTGCCAGCTCCACCAGGGCCGGAGGGGCCTATGGCTACACCTTC. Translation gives CASSTRAGGAYGYTF.

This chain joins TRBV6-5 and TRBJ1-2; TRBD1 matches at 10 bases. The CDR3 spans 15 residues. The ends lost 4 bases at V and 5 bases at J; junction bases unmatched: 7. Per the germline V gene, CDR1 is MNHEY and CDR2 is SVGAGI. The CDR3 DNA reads TGTGCCAGCAGTTCCCGGACAGGGGGTGTTTATGGCTACACCTTC. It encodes CASSSRTGGVYGYTF.

CDR3 loop: CASSFGGSNEKLFF. CDR3 bases: TGCGCCAGCAGTTTCGGGGGGTCTAATGAAAAACTGTTTTTT. The gene calls are TRBV10-2 and TRBJ1-4; possibly TRBD1 for D (5 bases). Germline V CDR1 and CDR2: WSHSY, SAAADI. CDR3 size: 14 residues. V lost 5 bases to trimming and J lost 3 bases, with 10 bases between them.

CDR3 in amino acids: CSVARGFSTTEAFF. The CDR3 DNA sequence: TGCAGCGTTGCCCGGGGTTTCTCGACCACTGAAGCTTTCTTT. The chain recombines TRBV29-1 with TRBJ1-1; D gene ambiguous. The CDR3 length is 14 residues. The V and J ends lost 4 bases and 4 bases respectively, with 16 bases between them. The germline V gene has CDR1 SQVTM and CDR2 ANQGSEA.

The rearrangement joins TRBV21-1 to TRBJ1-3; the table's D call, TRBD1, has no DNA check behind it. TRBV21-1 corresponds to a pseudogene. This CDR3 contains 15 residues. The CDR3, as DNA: TGTGCCAGCAGAAATCGACAGGCAGCTGGAAACACCATATATTTT. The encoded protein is CASRNRQAAGNTIYF.

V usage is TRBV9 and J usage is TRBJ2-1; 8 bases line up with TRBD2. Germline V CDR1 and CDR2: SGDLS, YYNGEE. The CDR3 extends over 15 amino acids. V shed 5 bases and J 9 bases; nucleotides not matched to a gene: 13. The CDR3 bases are TGTGCCAGCAGTAGAGCACTAGCGGAGAGAGGTGAGCAGTTCTTC. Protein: CASSRALAERGEQFF.

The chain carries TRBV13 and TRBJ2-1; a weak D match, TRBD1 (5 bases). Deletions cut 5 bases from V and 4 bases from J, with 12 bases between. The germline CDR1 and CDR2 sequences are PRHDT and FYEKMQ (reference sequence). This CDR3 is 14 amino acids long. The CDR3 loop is CASSRTRLYNEQFF. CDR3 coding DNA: TGTGCCAGCAGCCGGACACGCTTGTACAATGAGCAGTTCTTC. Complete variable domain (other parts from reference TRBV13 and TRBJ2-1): AAGVIQSPRHLIKEKRETATLKCYPIPRHDTVYWYQQGPGQDPQFLISFYEKMQSDKGSIPDRFSAQQFSDYHSELNMSSLELGDSALYFCASSRTRLYNEQFFGPGTRLTVL.

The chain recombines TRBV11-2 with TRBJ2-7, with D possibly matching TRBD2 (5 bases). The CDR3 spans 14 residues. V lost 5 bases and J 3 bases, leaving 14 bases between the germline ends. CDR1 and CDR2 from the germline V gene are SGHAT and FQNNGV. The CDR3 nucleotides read TGTGCCAGCAGCCCCACCCGCGGACTCTACGAGCAGTACTTC. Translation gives CASSPTRGLYEQYF.

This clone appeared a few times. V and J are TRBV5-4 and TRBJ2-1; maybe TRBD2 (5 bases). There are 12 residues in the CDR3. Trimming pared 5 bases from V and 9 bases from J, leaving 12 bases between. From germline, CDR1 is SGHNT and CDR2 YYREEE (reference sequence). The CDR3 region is CASSPWSGEQFF. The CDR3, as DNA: TGTGCCAGCAGTCCCTGGAGCGGTGAGCAGTTCTTC.

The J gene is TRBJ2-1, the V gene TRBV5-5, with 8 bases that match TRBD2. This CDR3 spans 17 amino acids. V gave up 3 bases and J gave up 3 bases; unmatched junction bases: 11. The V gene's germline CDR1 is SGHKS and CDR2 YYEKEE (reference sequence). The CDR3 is CASSSLPSSGNYNEQFF. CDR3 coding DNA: TGTGCCAGCAGCTCCCTCCCCAGTAGCGGGAACTACAATGAGCAGTTCTTC.

The CDR3 DNA is TGTGCCACCGGGACTAGCGAGGACGGGGAGCTGTTTTTT. Translating it yields CATGTSEDGELFF. The J gene is TRBJ2-2, the V gene TRBV7-3; 10 bases agree with TRBD2. The CDR3 spans 13 residues. The V and J ends lost 10 bases and 7 bases, in that order; junction bases with no gene match: 6. CDR1 is SGHTA, CDR2 FQGTGA, per germline.

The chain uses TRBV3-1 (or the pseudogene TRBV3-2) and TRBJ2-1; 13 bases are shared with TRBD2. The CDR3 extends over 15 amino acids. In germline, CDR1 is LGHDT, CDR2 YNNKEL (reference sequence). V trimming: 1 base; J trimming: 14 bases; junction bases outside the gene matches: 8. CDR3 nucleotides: TGTGCCAGCAGCCAAGCTGTACTAGCGGGAGGGGGGAAGTTCTTC. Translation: CASSQAVLAGGGKFF.

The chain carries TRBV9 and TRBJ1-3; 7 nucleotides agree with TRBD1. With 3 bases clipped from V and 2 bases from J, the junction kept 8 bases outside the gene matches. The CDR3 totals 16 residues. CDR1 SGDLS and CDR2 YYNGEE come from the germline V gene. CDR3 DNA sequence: TGTGCCAGCAGCGAGGGGGCCGGGGCAGCTGGAAACACCATATATTTT. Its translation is CASSEGAGAAGNTIYF. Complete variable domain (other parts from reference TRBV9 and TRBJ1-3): DSGVTQTPKHLITATGQRVTLRCSPRSGDLSVYWYQQSLDQGLQFLIQYYNGEERAKGNILERFSAQQFPDLHSELNLSSLELGDSALYFCASSEGAGAAGNTIYFGEGSWLTVV.

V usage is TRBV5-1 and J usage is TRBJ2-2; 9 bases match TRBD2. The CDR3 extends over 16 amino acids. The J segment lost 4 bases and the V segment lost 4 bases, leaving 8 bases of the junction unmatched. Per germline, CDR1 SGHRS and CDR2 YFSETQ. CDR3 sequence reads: CASSAGGSPSTGELFF. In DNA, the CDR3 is TGCGCCAGCAGCGCGGGGGGGAGCCCCAGCACCGGGGAGCTGTTTTTT. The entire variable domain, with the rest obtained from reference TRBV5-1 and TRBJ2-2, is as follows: KAGVTQTPRYLIKTRGQQVTLSCSPISGHRSVSWYQQTPGQGLQFLFEYFSETQRNKGNFPGRFSGRQFSNSRSEMNVSTLELGDSALYLCASSAGGSPSTGELFFGEGSRLTVL.

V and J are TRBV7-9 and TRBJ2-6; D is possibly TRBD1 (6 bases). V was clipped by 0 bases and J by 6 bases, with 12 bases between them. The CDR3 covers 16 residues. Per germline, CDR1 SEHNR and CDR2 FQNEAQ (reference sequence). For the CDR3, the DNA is TGTGCCAGCAGCTTAGCGACGACAGGTCCGGCCAACGTCCTGACTTTC. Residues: CASSLATTGPANVLTF.

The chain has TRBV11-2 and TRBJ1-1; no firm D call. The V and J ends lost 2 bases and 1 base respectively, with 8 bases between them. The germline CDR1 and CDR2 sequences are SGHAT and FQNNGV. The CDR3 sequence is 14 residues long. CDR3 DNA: TGTGCCAGCAGCTTAAGCCCATCGAACACTGAAGCTTTCTTT. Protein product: CASSLSPSNTEAFF.